One sample yielded the 21 T cell receptor beta chains listed below, sequenced in a study of PD-1 blockade in classical Hodgkin lymphoma (dated by TCRdb to about 2020). What this sample's time point label stands for: cycle 2 day 1 (C2D1) of nivolumab. All trial patients had relapsed after autologous stem cell transplantation, with cohorts A, B and C differing in prior brentuximab vedotin exposure. Receptor amplification or capture employed the immunoSEQ multiplex PCR assay. Sourced from immuneACCESS, this table was stored by TCRdb with only in-frame sequences that have V and J called. A share of the clones is absent; for the studies checked, an unresolved V gene accounts for under half, and the remainder has no known explanation. The sample includes approximately 99,000 clones, with around 81% observed a single time. The ten largest clonotypes hold 15% to 20% of the sample. Sequenced material: peripheral blood mononuclear cells (PBMCs), taken before the second cycle of nivolumab. These receptors all come from a human donor with classical Hodgkin lymphoma.

The chain uses TRBV7-2 and TRBJ2-3; D not resolved. This CDR3 spans 13 amino acids. With 3 bases removed from V and 6 bases from J, the gap between germline ends came to 10 bases. Per the germline V gene, CDR1 is SGHTA and CDR2 is FQGNSA. The CDR3 here is CASSLAAPDTQYF. CDR3 coding DNA: TGTGCCAGCAGCTTGGCGGCCCCTGATACGCAGTATTTT.

The chain has TRBV7-9 and TRBJ1-1; no reliable D call. V lost 4 bases, J lost 1 base, and 13 bases lay in between. The CDR3 runs to 15 residues. The germline V gene has CDR1 SEHNR and CDR2 FQNEAQ (reference sequence). CDR3 region: CASSSYPARNTEAFF. CDR3 DNA sequence: TGTGCCAGCAGCTCATACCCAGCCCGGAACACTGAAGCTTTCTTT.

The chain recombines TRBV19 with TRBJ1-2; 7 bases agree with TRBD1. Germline assignment: CDR1 LNHDA and CDR2 SQIVND (reference sequence). The CDR3 length is 15 residues. V dropped 6 bases and J dropped 4; count of bases not matched to a gene: 11. The CDR3 sequence is CASSSGTESLYGYTF. In DNA form, the CDR3 reads TGTGCCAGTAGCTCCGGGACAGAGTCCCTCTATGGCTACACCTTC. The full variable domain, its missing parts supplied by reference TRBV19 and TRBJ1-2, is DGGITQSPKYLFRKEGQNVTLSCEQNLNHDAMYWYRQDPGQGLRLIYYSQIVNDFQKGDIAEGYSVSREKKESFPLTVTSAQKNPTAFYLCASSSGTESLYGYTFGSGTRLTVV.

The chain couples TRBV10-3 to TRBJ1-3; unclear D gene. The CDR3 loop spans 15 amino acids. V was clipped by 8 bases and J by 1 base, with 15 bases between them. Germline V lookup: CDR1 ENHRY, CDR2 SYGVKD. CDR3 in DNA: TGTGCCATCGGGATGGCAGACCAATCTGGAAACACCATATATTTT. It specifies CAIGMADQSGNTIYF.

The chain combines TRBV9 with TRBJ2-5, with 11 bases matching TRBD2. This CDR3 comprises 16 residues. J was trimmed by 1 base and V by 4 bases; bases with no gene match: 6. CDR1 and CDR2 (germline): SGDLS, YYNGEE. In DNA, the CDR3 is TGTGCCAGCAGCCTGGCGGGACTAGCGGCCCAAGAGACCCAGTACTTC. It encodes CASSLAGLAAQETQYF.

The chain joins TRBV6-5 to TRBJ1-2; 7 bases are shared with TRBD1. The CDR3 has 16 amino acids. The germline V gene encodes CDR1 MNHEY and CDR2 SVGAGI. V was pared by 2 bases and J by 3 bases, with 9 bases of the junction left unmatched. The CDR3 sequence: CASSYTAGTAYYGYTF. The CDR3 DNA is TGTGCCAGCAGTTACACGGCGGGGACAGCCTACTATGGCTACACCTTC.

This sequence joins TRBV11-2 and TRBJ2-5, with unresolved D. V was shortened by 3 bases and J by 4 bases, with 6 bases between the two germline ends. This CDR3 spans 12 amino acids. Germline CDR1 is SGHAT and CDR2 is FQNNGV. Here the CDR3 reads CASSFPGETQYF. In DNA, the CDR3 is TGTGCCAGCAGCTTCCCTGGAGAGACCCAGTACTTC.

The chain joins TRBV27 to TRBJ2-7; tentative D call: TRBD1 (5 bases). CDR1 and CDR2 from the germline V gene are MNHEY and SMNVEV (reference sequence). CDR3 length: 14 residues. Trimming left V 5 bases short and J 0 bases short, with 11 bases between. The CDR3 protein is CASSPGQYSYEQYF. CDR3 sequence (DNA): TGTGCCAGCAGTCCAGGACAATACTCCTACGAGCAGTACTTC.

This chain uses TRBV7-9 with TRBJ2-1, with D hard to call. The V and J ends lost 4 bases and 7 bases respectively, with 11 bases between them. Germline V CDR1 and CDR2: SEHNR, FQNEAQ (reference sequence). The CDR3 covers 13 residues. CDR3 DNA: TGTGCCAGCAGCTGGCCTAGGAAGAATGAGCAGTTCTTC. Protein product: CASSWPRKNEQFF.

The chain links TRBV5-1 to TRBJ2-3, with D unresolved. Germline V gene sequence: CDR1 SGHRS, CDR2 YFSETQ. CDR3 size: 14 residues. Trimming pared 0 bases from V and 6 bases from J, leaving 11 bases between. The CDR3 here is CASSLAFGPDTQYF. The CDR3 nucleotides are TGCGCCAGCAGCTTGGCCTTCGGGCCGGATACGCAGTATTTT.

This rearrangement joins TRBV2 to TRBJ2-1, with 7 bases aligning to TRBD1. CDR3 length: 15 residues. Germline CDR1 is SNHLY and CDR2 is FYNNEI. V gave up 8 bases and J gave up 6 bases; unmatched junction bases: 13. The CDR3 nucleotides are TGTGCCAGCCAACCCGATGACAGGGTGGGCAATGAGCAGTTCTTC. It is translated as CASQPDDRVGNEQFF.

In its sample, this clone was seen a few times. The genes are TRBV5-1 and TRBJ2-3; weak D call: TRBD1 (5 bases). The CDR3 consists of 14 residues. V was clipped by 4 bases and J by 1 base, with 10 bases between them. CDR1 SGHRS and CDR2 YFSETQ come from the germline V gene. The CDR3 DNA is TGCGCCAGCAGCGGTACAGGAGGCACAGATACGCAGTATTTT. Encoded protein: CASSGTGGTDTQYF.

This clone was seen only once. This chain uses TRBV11-2 with TRBJ2-5, with 7 bases that match TRBD1. CDR1 is SGHAT, CDR2 FQNNGV, per germline. The trim removed 8 bases at V and 5 bases at J, leaving 17 bases unmatched. The CDR3 spans 16 residues. CDR3 sequence: CASLRGGSSFGETQYF. As DNA, the CDR3 is TGTGCCAGCCTTAGAGGGGGCAGCTCTTTTGGGGAGACCCAGTACTTC.

The chain carries TRBV5-1 and TRBJ2-1, with 11 bases lining up with TRBD2. Germline trimming cut 4 bases from V and 7 bases from J; bases unmatched to any gene: 7. The CDR3 contains 15 residues. CDR1 and CDR2 from the germline V gene are SGHRS and YFSETQ. Written as DNA, the CDR3 is TGCGCCAGCAGCACGCCGGGACTAGCGGATAATGAGCAGTTCTTC. Translating it yields CASSTPGLADNEQFF.

This chain joins TRBV6-1 and TRBJ1-2; no definite D call. Germline V lookup: CDR1 MNHNS, CDR2 SASEGT. The CDR3 runs to 13 residues. V dropped 2 bases and J dropped 3 bases, with 7 bases sitting between them. The CDR3 coding sequence is TGTGCCAGCAGTGAACCCACATACTATGGCTACACCTTC. This translates into CASSEPTYYGYTF.

The chain recombines TRBV5-4 with TRBJ1-1; D gene unclear. Germline V gene lookup returns CDR1 SGHNT and CDR2 YYREEE (reference sequence). The CDR3 is made up of 16 amino acids. Trimming cost V 7 bases and J 2 bases, with 21 bases left between them. CDR3 nucleotide sequence: TGTGCCAGCTCTCCCGTTGGAGGGCTTCCAAACACTGAAGCTTTCTTT. This encodes CASSPVGGLPNTEAFF.

The genes are TRBV30 and TRBJ2-2, with 9 bases that match TRBD2. J was trimmed by 8 bases and V by 0 bases; bases with no gene match: 1. The germline CDR1 and CDR2 sequences are GTSNPN and SVGIG (reference sequence). This CDR3 contains 13 residues. The CDR3 reads CAWSVLAGGELFF. The CDR3 DNA reads TGTGCCTGGAGTGTCCTAGCGGGAGGGGAGCTGTTTTTT.

J is TRBJ2-7 and V is TRBV5-1; 7 bases align to TRBD2. The germline CDR1 and CDR2 sequences are SGHRS and YFSETQ. The CDR3 has 15 residues. Losses at the gene ends were 0 bases for V and 2 bases for J; bases not matched to a gene: 5. CDR3 DNA sequence: TGCGCCAGCAGCTTGGGGGCTAGCGGACCCTACGAGCAGTACTTC. It encodes CASSLGASGPYEQYF.

V usage is TRBV7-8 and J usage is TRBJ2-2; D is undetermined. V was pared by 5 bases and J by 6 bases, with 16 bases between. The CDR3 is 15 amino acids. The germline V gene has CDR1 SGHVS and CDR2 FQNEAQ. CDR3: CASSLKDGFAGELFF. The CDR3 nucleotides read TGTGCCAGCAGCCTAAAGGACGGATTCGCCGGGGAGCTGTTTTTT. Using reference TRBV7-8 and TRBJ2-2 for the parts outside the CDR3, the full variable domain is GAGVSQSPRYKVAKRGQDVALRCDPISGHVSLFWYQQALGQGPEFLTYFQNEAQLDKSGLPSDRFFAERPEGSVSTLKIQRTQQEDSAVYLCASSLKDGFAGELFFGEGSRLTVL.

The V gene is TRBV28, the J gene TRBJ2-1, with a possible D match to TRBD2 (6 bases). In germline, CDR1 is MDHEN, CDR2 SYDVKM. The CDR3 consists of 14 residues. V was pared by 3 bases and J by 8 bases, with 14 bases between. The CDR3, as DNA: TGTGCCAGCAGTTTCTTTCGACTAGTCGATGAGCAGTTCTTC. Its translation: CASSFFRLVDEQFF. Combining the CDR3 with reference TRBV28 and TRBJ2-1 gives the whole variable domain DVKVTQSSRYLVKRTGEKVFLECVQDMDHENMFWYRQDPGLGLRLIYFSYDVKMKEKGDIPEGYSVSREKKERFSLILESASTNQTSMYLCASSFFRLVDEQFFGPGTRLTVL.

This clone turned up a few times. The CDR3: CASSLGGNTEAFF. Here the CDR3 DNA reads TGCGCCAGCAGCTTGGGGGGGAACACTGAAGCTTTCTTT. The chain links TRBV5-1 to TRBJ1-1; D is unresolved. Trimming took off 0 bases at V and 1 base at J, with 4 bases between the two ends. The CDR3 contains 13 residues. CDR1 SGHRS and CDR2 YFSETQ come from the germline V gene.